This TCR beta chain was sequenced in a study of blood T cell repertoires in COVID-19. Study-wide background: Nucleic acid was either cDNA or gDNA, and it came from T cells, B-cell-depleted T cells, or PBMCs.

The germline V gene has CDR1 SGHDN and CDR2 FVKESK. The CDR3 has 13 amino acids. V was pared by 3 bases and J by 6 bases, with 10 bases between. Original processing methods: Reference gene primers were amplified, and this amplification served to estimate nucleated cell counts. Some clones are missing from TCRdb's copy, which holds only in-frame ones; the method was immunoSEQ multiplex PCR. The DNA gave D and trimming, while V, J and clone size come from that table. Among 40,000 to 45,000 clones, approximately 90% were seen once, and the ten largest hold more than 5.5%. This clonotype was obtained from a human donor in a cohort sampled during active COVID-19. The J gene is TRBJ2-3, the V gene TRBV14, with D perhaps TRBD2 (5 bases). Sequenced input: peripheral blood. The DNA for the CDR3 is TGTGCCAGCAGCCACTGGGAGAGGGATACGCAGTATTTT. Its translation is CASSHWERDTQYF. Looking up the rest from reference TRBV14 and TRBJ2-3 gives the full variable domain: EAGVTQFPSHSVIEKGQTVTLRCDPISGHDNLYWYRRVMGKEIKFLLHFVKESKQDESGMPNNRFLAERTGGTYSTLKVQPAELEDSGVYFCASSHWERDTQYFGPGTRLTVL.